Listed here are 6 T cell receptor beta chains from one sample, sequenced in a study of T cells in women clearing cervical HPV infection. The protocol was immunoSEQ multiplex PCR, while the TCRdb copy is restricted to in-frame clones and leaves out a portion. The sample table sets out approximately 35,000 clones. Sequencing input: blood buffy coat. These receptors were obtained from a woman aged 18 to 69 with a cervical HPV16 infection that either progressed to CIN3+ or cleared (not recorded which).

In regard to this clone: The read falls 3 residues short of the CDR3 end, and the missing part is taken from the germline J gene. The chain couples TRBV13 to TRBJ1-2; D might be TRBD1 (5 bases). The germline V and J ends were trimmed by 0 bases and 3 bases, with 5 bases remaining between them. Germline values: CDR1 PRHDT, CDR2 FYEKMQ (reference sequence). There are 13 residues in the CDR3. The CDR3 loop is CASSLGRDYGYTF. The CDR3 bases that were read are TGTGCCAGCAGCTTAGGCAGGGACTATGGC.

On this clone itself: The read finishes 3 residues shy of the CDR3 end, and the germline J gene is used to complete it. The chain couples TRBV23-1 to TRBJ2-2; 8 bases line up with TRBD2. TRBV23-1 is flagged as an ORF with uncertain function. V was clipped by 2 bases and J by 1 base; unmatched bases: 9. This CDR3 comprises 18 residues. The CDR3 DNA, read in part, is TGCGCCAGCAGTCAACGGAGTAGCGGGGCTGTGAACACCGGGGAG. Translating gives CASSQRSSGAVNTGE. The whole CDR3 sequence reads CASSQRSSGAVNTGELFF.

Note on this clone: The CDR3 extends 3 residues past the end of the read, so its final part is completed from the germline J gene. The chain combines TRBV2 with TRBJ2-5; 7 bases fit TRBD1. This CDR3 is 13 amino acids long. V gave up 2 bases and J gave up 4 bases; unmatched junction bases: 1. From germline, CDR1 is SNHLY and CDR2 FYNNEI. The CDR3 sequence is CASSEQGVETQYF. The covered CDR3 bases are TGTGCCAGCAGTGAACAGGGGGTAGAGACC. The complete variable domain, with remaining parts taken from reference TRBV2 and TRBJ2-5, reads EPEVTQTPSHQVTQMGQEVILRCVPISNHLYFYWYRQILGQKVEFLVSFYNNEISEKSEIFDDQFSVERPDGSNFTLKIRSTKLEDSAMYFCASSEQGVETQYFGPGTRLLVL.

Of note for this clone: The read terminates 3 residues before the CDR3 end, so the remaining end is supplied by the germline J gene. This rearrangement joins TRBV11-2 to TRBJ1-1, with a tentative D call TRBD1 (6 bases). V gave up 4 bases and J gave up 4 bases, with 16 bases separating them. The CDR3 loop spans 15 amino acids. Germline loops: CDR1 SGHAT, CDR2 FQNNGV. CDR3 DNA (partial): TGTGCCAGCAGCTCCTGGACAGACCGGGGCACTGAA. Translating gives CASSSWTDRGTE. The whole CDR3 sequence is CASSSWTDRGTEAFF. Supplemented by reference TRBV11-2 and TRBJ1-1, the full variable domain reads EAGVAQSPRYKIIEKRQSVAFWCNPISGHATLYWYQQILGQGPKLLIQFQNNGVVDDSQLPKDRFSAERLKGVDSTLKIQPAKLEDSAVYLCASSSWTDRGTEAFFGQGTRLTVV.

Details on this clone: The read falls 3 residues short of the CDR3 end, and the missing part is taken from the germline J gene. This sequence joins TRBV10-3 and TRBJ1-2; D remains ambiguous. Trimming stripped 3 bases from V and 0 bases from J, with 11 bases between. CDR3 size: 15 residues. CDR1 and CDR2 (germline): ENHRY, SYGVKD. CDR3: CAISDRNYTNYGYTF. The part of the CDR3 DNA that was read is TGTGCCATCAGTGATCGGAACTATACTAACTATGGC.

A note on this clone: The read finishes 3 residues shy of the CDR3 end, and the germline J gene is used to complete it. This chain links TRBV20-1 with TRBJ2-1; 7 bases match TRBD2. Germline V gene lookup returns CDR1 DFQATT and CDR2 SNEGSKA (reference sequence). The CDR3 length is 12 residues. After removal of 6 bases from V and 7 bases from J, the junction contained 6 bases not matched to a gene. The CDR3 bases that were read are TGCAGTGCGAGACGGGGGGTGAATGAG. Its protein is CSARRGVNE. The CDR3 in full is CSARRGVNEQFF.